This TCR beta chain was sequenced for a study of CD8 T cells in cerebrospinal fluid in Alzheimer's disease (dated by TCRdb to about 2020). Background on the whole study: The study assessed CSF T cell clonal expansion with two single-cell approaches: plate-based nested PCR sequencing and droplet-based sequencing. The study examined whether cerebrospinal fluid from healthy elderly individuals and from patients with neurodegenerative disease contained clonally expanded T cells. The droplet-based CSF comparison of patients and controls included some 10 healthy controls (just under 11,000 cells) and some 10 patients with MCI or Alzheimer's disease (10,391 cells). CSF gene-expression analysis, which included Parkinson's disease patients, covered about two dozen samples in total.

None of the participants had acute infectious disease, and every participant was in good physical condition. Neurodegeneration in patients was confirmed with biomarkers including neurofilament, amyloid-beta and tau. For droplet-based sequencing, live CSF cells were sorted using a live/dead marker. CSF was obtained by lumbar puncture, and immune cells were pelleted by centrifugation at 300g. Each CSF sample was examined for red blood cells, and any sample with blood contamination was excluded. CSF cells were cryopreserved in freezing medium, frozen at -80 degrees C overnight, and then transferred to liquid nitrogen for storage. Before analysis, CSF samples had been stored for less than six months. Receptor amplification or capture employed 10x single-cell sequencing. CSF cells were profiled with 10X Genomics single-cell V(D)J and 5' gene-expression libraries. CSF single-cell TCR libraries were sequenced on an Illumina NextSeq550. In the source study's methods: V(D)J reads were aligned to the vdj-GRCh38 alts ensemble 2.0.0 reference and processed with the Cell Ranger vdj pipeline. A clonotype was defined as a group of cell barcodes sharing the same set of productive CDR3 nucleotide sequences. Clonotype information was added to Seurat v3.0 gene-expression metadata to link clonality with transcriptional profiles. Any CSF cell with more than 1,800 genes, more than 7,500 UMIs or more than 10% mitochondrial reads was removed. CDR3-beta sequences were compared against VDJdb to identify TCRs with known antigen specificity. Network analysis of clone sharing used the R package qgraph and included only TCRs with complete alpha and beta chains. TCRdb reprocessed the reads; each CDR3 protein sequence makes one entry, and DNA is unavailable. These V and J calls are TCRdb output, not the study's own analysis. The sample has fewer than 1,400 distinct CDR3 sequences on record. Roughly 10% of the sample comes from the top ten.

Its frequency places this clonotype as medium-sized (0.01 to 0.1%); no count is recorded. This receptor's antigen is unknown. Paper-wide results and their limitations: The authors cautioned that detecting EBV-specific TCRs in CSF does not establish a causal link between EBV and Alzheimer's disease. The largest CSF clone made up a higher percentage of TCRs in patients with MCI or Alzheimer's disease than in controls. The EBV-specific clones were neither the most highly expanded clones nor enriched among patients. When data were pooled, most of the 6 Alzheimer's patients but only 1 of 10 healthy subjects had a highly expanded clone, defined as at least 3% of TCRs. The overall clonality comparison included only samples with detectable clones (about eleven healthy, 5 MCI, 5 AD, 6 PD).

CDR1 and CDR2, per the germline V gene, are MGHRA and YSYEKL. Counted from cysteine to phenylalanine, this CDR3 has 16 amino acids. Only the protein is available. The chain joins TRBV4-1 to TRBJ1-5; the TRBD1 assignment by TCRdb is unverifiable without DNA. Sequencing used cerebrospinal fluid. This TCR derives from a human donor with mild cognitive impairment. The CDR3 region: CASSHLGQGDNQPQHF.